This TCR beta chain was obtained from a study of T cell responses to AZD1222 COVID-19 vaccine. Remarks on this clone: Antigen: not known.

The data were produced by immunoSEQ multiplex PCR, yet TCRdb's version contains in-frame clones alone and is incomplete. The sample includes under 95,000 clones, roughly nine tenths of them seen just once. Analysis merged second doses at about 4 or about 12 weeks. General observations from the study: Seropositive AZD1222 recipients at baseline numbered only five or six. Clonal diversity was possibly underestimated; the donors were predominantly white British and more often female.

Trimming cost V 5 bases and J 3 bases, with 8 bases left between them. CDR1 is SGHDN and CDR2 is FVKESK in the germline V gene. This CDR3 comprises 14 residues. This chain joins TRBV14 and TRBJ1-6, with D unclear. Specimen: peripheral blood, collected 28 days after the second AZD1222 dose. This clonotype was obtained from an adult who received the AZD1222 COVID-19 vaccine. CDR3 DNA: TGTGCCAGCAGCTTCAGCTACTATAATTCACCCCTCCACTTT. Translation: CASSFSYYNSPLHF.